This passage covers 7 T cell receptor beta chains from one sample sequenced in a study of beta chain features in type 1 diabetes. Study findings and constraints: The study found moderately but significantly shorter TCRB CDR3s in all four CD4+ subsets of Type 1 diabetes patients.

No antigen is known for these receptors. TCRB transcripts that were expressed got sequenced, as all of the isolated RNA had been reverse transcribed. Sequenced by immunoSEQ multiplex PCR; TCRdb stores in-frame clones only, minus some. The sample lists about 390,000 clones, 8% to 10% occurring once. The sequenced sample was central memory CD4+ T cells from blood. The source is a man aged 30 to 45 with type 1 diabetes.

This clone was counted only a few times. The CDR3 reads CASSQDRQGVKTQYF. CDR3 coding DNA: TGCGCCAGCAGCCAAGATAGGCAGGGAGTAAAGACCCAGTACTTC. The chain recombines TRBV23-1 with TRBJ2-5; D possibly matches TRBD1 or TRBD2 (5 bases each). TRBV23-1 is assigned to the ORF class and has an uncertain function. The ends were cut back, 6 bases at V and 6 bases at J, with 20 bases in the middle. The CDR3 totals 15 residues.

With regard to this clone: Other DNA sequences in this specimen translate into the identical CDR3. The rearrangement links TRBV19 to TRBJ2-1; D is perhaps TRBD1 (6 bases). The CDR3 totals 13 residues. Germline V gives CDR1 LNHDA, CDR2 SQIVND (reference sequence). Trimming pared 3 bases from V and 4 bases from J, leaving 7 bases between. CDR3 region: CASSIGQYNEQFF. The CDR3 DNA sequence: TGTGCCAGTAGTATCGGACAGTACAATGAGCAGTTCTTC.

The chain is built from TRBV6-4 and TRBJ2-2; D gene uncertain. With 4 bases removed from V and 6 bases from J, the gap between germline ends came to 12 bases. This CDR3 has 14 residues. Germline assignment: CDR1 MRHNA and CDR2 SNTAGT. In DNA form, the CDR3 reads TGTGCCAGCAGTGTAACCAGTGCGTCCGGGGAGCTGTTTTTT. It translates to CASSVTSASGELFF.

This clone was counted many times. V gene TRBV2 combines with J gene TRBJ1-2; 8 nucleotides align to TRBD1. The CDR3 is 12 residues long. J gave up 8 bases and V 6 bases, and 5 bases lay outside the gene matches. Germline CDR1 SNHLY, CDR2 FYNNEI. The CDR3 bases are TGTGCCAGCAGGGTGACAGGGGACGGCTACACCTTC. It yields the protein CASRVTGDGYTF.

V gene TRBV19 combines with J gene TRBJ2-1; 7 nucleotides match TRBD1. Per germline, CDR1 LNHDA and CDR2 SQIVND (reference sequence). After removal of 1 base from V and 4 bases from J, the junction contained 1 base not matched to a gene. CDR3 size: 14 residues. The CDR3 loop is CASSIGTGYNEQFF. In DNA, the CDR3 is TGTGCCAGTAGTATAGGGACAGGATACAATGAGCAGTTCTTC.

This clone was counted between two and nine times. CDR3 amino acids: CASSQMNNEQFF. CDR3 coding DNA: TGTGCCAGCAGCCAAATGAACAATGAGCAGTTCTTC. The chain has TRBV6-6 and TRBJ2-1; D remains unclear. The CDR3 totals 12 residues. V was clipped by 6 bases and J by 5 bases, with 8 bases between them. CDR1 and CDR2 (germline): MNHNY, SVGAGI (reference sequence).

CDR3 sequence: CASSLLGQGSGTEAFF. DNA for the CDR3: TGTGCCAGCAGCTTGCTAGGTCAGGGTTCGGGCACTGAAGCTTTCTTT. V and J are TRBV5-6 and TRBJ1-1; possible D gene TRBD1, 5 bases. Germline loops: CDR1 SGHDT, CDR2 YYEEEE. The CDR3 loop spans 16 amino acids. The germline V and J ends were trimmed by 1 base and 4 bases, with 17 bases remaining between them.